The entry below gives a single T cell receptor beta chain sequence along with its context. The antigen remains undetermined. This specimen comes from a study of T cell responses to AZD1222 COVID-19 vaccine. Findings and caveats of the study: The study reported that nearly half of spike-specific TCRs target unmutated variant regions. CD4 TCRs associated with vaccination spanned spike, dominating at 160-218 and 743-854. Only a handful of AZD1222 recipients, more than five in all, had baseline seropositivity.

TCRdb keeps only in-frame clones here, not all; method: immunoSEQ multiplex PCR. The sample lists some 100,000 clones, 85% to 90% seen once, with over 15% in the top ten. The sequences come from peripheral blood, collected on day 0 of AZD1222 vaccination. This clonotype was sampled from an adult in good health.

CDR3: CAIGGGTDTQYF. The CDR3 nucleotides are TGTGCCATCGGTGGGGGAACAGATACGCAGTATTTT. The V and J genes are TRBV10-3 and TRBJ2-3; either TRBD1 or TRBD2 may supply D (5 bases each). The CDR3 totals 12 residues. Germline V gives CDR1 ENHRY, CDR2 SYGVKD. The V gene lost 8 bases and the J gene lost 3 bases, with 9 bases spanning the gap.